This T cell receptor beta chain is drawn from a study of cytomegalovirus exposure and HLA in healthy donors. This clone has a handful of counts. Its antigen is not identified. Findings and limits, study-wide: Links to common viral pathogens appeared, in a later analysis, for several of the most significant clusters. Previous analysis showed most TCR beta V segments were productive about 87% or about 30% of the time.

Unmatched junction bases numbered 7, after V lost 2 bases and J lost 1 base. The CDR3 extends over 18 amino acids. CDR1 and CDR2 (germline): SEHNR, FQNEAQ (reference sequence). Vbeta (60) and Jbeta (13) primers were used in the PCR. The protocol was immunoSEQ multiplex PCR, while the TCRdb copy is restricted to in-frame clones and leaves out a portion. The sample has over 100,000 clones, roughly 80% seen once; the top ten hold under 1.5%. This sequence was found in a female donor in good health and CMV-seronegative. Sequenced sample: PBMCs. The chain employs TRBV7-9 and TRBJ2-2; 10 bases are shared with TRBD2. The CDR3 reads CASSLWGRTSGNTGELFF. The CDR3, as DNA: TGTGCCAGCAGCTTATGGGGCAGGACTAGCGGGAACACCGGGGAGCTGTTTTTT.